This is a list of T cell receptor beta chains from one sample in a study of blood T cell repertoires in COVID-19. The method was immunoSEQ multiplex PCR; TCRdb's version includes in-frame clones alone and lacks a portion of them. The sample consists of 35,000 to 50,000 clones, about 86% of them appearing once. What was sequenced was peripheral blood. Receptors were obtained from a man in his 70s with acute or convalescent COVID-19. CDR3s include the opening cysteine and the closing phenylalanine or tryptophan. The order of the fields is J gene, D gene, clone size, V gene, CDR3 protein, CDR3 DNA. A D gene is named only where the DNA matches it firmly. Expanded clones are given a class, and other clones once, few, many or no size at all.

J: TRBJ1-6; D: .; size: .; V: TRBV27; CDR3: CASSPGENSPLHF; DNA: TGTGCCAGCAGCCCAGGTGAAAATTCACCCCTCCACTTT
J: TRBJ2-6; D: TRBD1; size: .; V: TRBV5-4; CDR3: CASSLGQGPSGANVLTF; DNA: TGTGCCAGCAGCTTGGGACAGGGACCCTCGGGGGCCAACGTCCTGACTTTC
J: TRBJ2-7; D: .; size: .; V: TRBV5-5; CDR3: CASSLVLDEQYF; DNA: TGTGCCAGCAGCTTGGTTCTAGACGAGCAGTACTTC
J: TRBJ1-1; D: .; size: .; V: TRBV18; CDR3: CASASMWTEAFF; DNA: TGTGCCAGCGCGTCTATGTGGACTGAAGCTTTCTTT
J: TRBJ2-2; D: TRBD1; size: .; V: TRBV29-1; CDR3: CSVEGGQTGANTGELFF; DNA: TGCAGCGTTGAAGGGGGACAGACCGGCGCGAACACCGGGGAGCTGTTTTTT
J: TRBJ2-1; D: .; size: .; V: TRBV5-8; CDR3: CASSYSAVGDEQFF; DNA: TGTGCCAGCAGTTATAGCGCCGTTGGCGATGAGCAGTTCTTC
J: TRBJ1-5; D: TRBD1; size: .; V: TRBV2; CDR3: CASRDRAPQPQHF; DNA: TGTGCCAGCAGGGACAGGGCACCTCAGCCCCAGCATTTT
J: TRBJ2-7; D: TRBD2; size: .; V: TRBV9; CDR3: CASSVTSGYEQYF; DNA: TGTGCCAGCAGCGTTACTAGCGGGTACGAGCAGTACTTC
J: TRBJ1-1; D: .; size: .; V: TRBV6-1; CDR3: CASSDEGRENTEAFF; DNA: TGTGCCAGCAGTGACGAAGGACGGGAGAACACTGAAGCTTTCTTT
J: TRBJ1-1; D: .; size: .; V: TRBV5-6; CDR3: CASSESGTTKNTEAFF; DNA: TGTGCCAGCAGCGAGTCCGGGACAACCAAGAACACTGAAGCTTTCTTT
J: TRBJ1-2; D: .; size: .; V: TRBV18; CDR3: CASSPTLARGNYGYTF; DNA: TGTGCCAGCTCACCTACCCTGGCCAGGGGTAACTATGGCTACACCTTC
J: TRBJ1-2; D: TRBD1; size: once; V: TRBV3-1/TRBV3-2; CDR3: CASSQGAGTGYGYTF; DNA: TGTGCCAGCAGCCAGGGGGCGGGGACAGGGTATGGCTACACCTTC
J: TRBJ2-3; D: TRBD1; size: .; V: TRBV3-1/TRBV3-2; CDR3: CASSRGTGVTDTQYF; DNA: TGTGCCAGCAGCCGAGGGACAGGGGTGACCGATACGCAGTATTTT
J: TRBJ2-5; D: TRBD1; size: .; V: TRBV11-3; CDR3: CASSSRTGPLETQYF; DNA: TGTGCCAGCAGCTCGCGGACAGGTCCCCTAGAGACCCAGTACTTC
J: TRBJ1-2; D: .; size: .; V: TRBV19; CDR3: CACSSKISYGYIF; DNA: TGTGCCTGCAGCTCCAAAATTAGCTATGGCTACATCTTC
J: TRBJ1-5; D: .; size: .; V: TRBV7-2; CDR3: CASSPGAVNQPQHF; DNA: TGTGCCAGCAGCCCAGGGGCGGTGAATCAGCCCCAGCATTTT
J: TRBJ1-5; D: .; size: .; V: TRBV3-1/TRBV3-2; CDR3: CASSGASSQPQHF; DNA: TGTGCCAGCAGCGGAGCTAGCTCTCAGCCCCAGCATTTT
J: TRBJ1-5; D: .; size: .; V: TRBV7-8; CDR3: CASSLEWAPNQPQHF; DNA: TGTGCCAGCAGCTTAGAATGGGCTCCAAATCAGCCCCAGCATTTT
J: TRBJ1-3; D: .; size: .; V: TRBV18; CDR3: CASSPRGPQPDSGNTIYF; DNA: TGTGCCAGCTCACCAAGAGGGCCTCAACCCGACTCTGGAAACACCATATATTTT
J: TRBJ2-3; D: TRBD2; size: .; V: TRBV5-1; CDR3: CASSLGLASDTQYF; DNA: TGCGCCAGCAGCTTGGGACTAGCGAGCGATACGCAGTATTTT
J: TRBJ2-3; D: TRBD2; size: .; V: TRBV18; CDR3: CASSPGTSGRTDTQYF; DNA: TGTGCCAGCTCCCCCGGGACTAGCGGGAGGACAGATACGCAGTATTTT
J: TRBJ2-7; D: TRBD2; size: .; V: TRBV7-2; CDR3: CASSPTGTSGGPFYEQYF; DNA: TGTGCCAGCAGCCCCACCGGGACTAGCGGGGGCCCTTTCTACGAGCAGTACTTC
J: TRBJ1-5; D: TRBD1; size: .; V: TRBV7-2; CDR3: CASSRTGKQPQHF; DNA: TGTGCCAGCAGCCGGACAGGGAAGCAGCCCCAGCATTTT
J: TRBJ2-2; D: TRBD2; size: few; V: TRBV7-9; CDR3: CASSLFSSGPGELFF; DNA: TGTGCCAGCAGCTTATTTTCTAGCGGGCCCGGGGAGCTGTTTTTT
J: TRBJ2-3; D: .; size: .; V: TRBV12-5; CDR3: CASGSRVDTQYF; DNA: TGTGCTAGTGGTTCCCGAGTGGATACGCAGTATTTT
J: TRBJ2-7; D: TRBD2; size: .; V: TRBV27; CDR3: CASSSPQAGVREQYF; DNA: TGTGCCAGCAGTTCCCCTCAGGCGGGAGTACGCGAGCAGTACTTC
J: TRBJ1-1; D: .; size: .; V: TRBV27; CDR3: CASSLSRNTEAFF; DNA: TGTGCCAGCAGCCTATCCCGGAACACTGAAGCTTTCTTT
J: TRBJ2-1; D: .; size: .; V: TRBV25-1; CDR3: CASSAAQGTDNEQFF; DNA: TGTGCCAGCAGTGCGGCGCAGGGGACCGACAATGAGCAGTTCTTC
J: TRBJ1-1; D: .; size: .; V: TRBV4-1; CDR3: CASSLNRGTEAFF; DNA: TGCGCCAGCAGCTTGAACAGAGGGACTGAAGCTTTCTTT
J: TRBJ1-2; D: TRBD1; size: .; V: TRBV5-6; CDR3: CASSSPQGARGYTF; DNA: TGTGCCAGCAGCTCCCCGCAGGGGGCGAGGGGCTACACCTTC
J: TRBJ1-4; D: .; size: .; V: TRBV15; CDR3: CATSRDNGFGEKLFF; DNA: TGTGCCACCAGCAGAGATAACGGGTTCGGTGAAAAACTGTTTTTT
J: TRBJ1-1; D: .; size: .; V: TRBV25-1; CDR3: CASSEPRQARTAFF; DNA: TGTGCCAGCAGTGAACCTAGACAGGCAAGGACGGCTTTCTTT
J: TRBJ1-1; D: .; size: .; V: TRBV14; CDR3: CASSQDINTEAFF; DNA: TGTGCCAGCAGCCAAGACATTAACACTGAAGCTTTCTTT
J: TRBJ2-6; D: .; size: few; V: TRBV6-6; CDR3: CASMSSGANVLTF; DNA: TGTGCCAGCATGAGCTCTGGGGCCAACGTCCTGACTTTC
J: TRBJ1-1; D: .; size: .; V: TRBV6-5; CDR3: CASRYGQPNTEAFF; DNA: TGTGCCAGCAGATACGGACAGCCGAACACTGAAGCTTTCTTT
J: TRBJ2-7; D: TRBD2; size: .; V: TRBV10-2; CDR3: CASRVAGGSYEQYF; DNA: TGCGCCAGCAGAGTAGCGGGGGGTAGCTACGAGCAGTACTTC
J: TRBJ1-2; D: .; size: once; V: TRBV2; CDR3: CASSMTGGNYGYTF; DNA: TGTGCCAGCAGCATGACTGGGGGGAACTATGGCTACACCTTC
J: TRBJ1-4; D: .; size: .; V: TRBV15; CDR3: CATSRGDTNEKLFF; DNA: TGTGCCACCAGCAGAGGGGACACGAATGAAAAACTGTTTTTT
J: TRBJ2-7; D: TRBD1; size: .; V: TRBV6-5; CDR3: CASRPGQVSYEQYF; DNA: TGTGCCAGCAGACCGGGACAGGTCTCCTACGAGCAGTACTTC
J: TRBJ1-1; D: .; size: .; V: TRBV7-8; CDR3: CASSLSTEAFF; DNA: TGTGCCAGCAGCTTATCGACTGAAGCTTTCTTT
J: TRBJ1-3; D: .; size: .; V: TRBV5-1; CDR3: CASSLKGDSGNTIYF; DNA: TGCGCCAGCAGCTTGAAAGGGGACTCTGGAAACACCATATATTTT
J: TRBJ1-2; D: .; size: .; V: TRBV4-1; CDR3: CASSQAGGGGYGYTF; DNA: TGCGCCAGCAGCCAAGCGGGAGGGGGAGGCTATGGCTACACCTTC
J: TRBJ2-1; D: TRBD1; size: once; V: TRBV18; CDR3: CASSLARGTYNEQFF; DNA: TGTGCCAGCTCACTCGCCAGGGGGACCTACAATGAGCAGTTCTTC
J: TRBJ2-5; D: .; size: .; V: TRBV15; CDR3: CATSRESSRETQYF; DNA: TGTGCCACCAGCAGAGAGTCTTCCCGGGAGACCCAGTACTTC
J: TRBJ2-2; D: TRBD2; size: once; V: TRBV7-3; CDR3: CASSPRGLAGDTGELFF; DNA: TGTGCCAGCAGCCCCAGGGGACTAGCGGGAGACACCGGGGAGCTGTTTTTT
J: TRBJ1-2; D: .; size: .; V: TRBV6-4; CDR3: CASSESPGDYGYTF; DNA: TGTGCCAGCAGTGAATCACCCGGGGACTATGGCTACACCTTC
J: TRBJ1-2; D: TRBD1; size: once; V: TRBV6-5; CDR3: CASSYSSGQGADGYTF; DNA: TGTGCCAGCAGTTACTCCTCGGGACAGGGGGCCGATGGCTACACCTTC
J: TRBJ1-1; D: TRBD1; size: .; V: TRBV3-1/TRBV3-2; CDR3: CASSPGQENTEAFF; DNA: TGTGCCAGCAGCCCCGGACAGGAGAACACTGAAGCTTTCTTT
J: TRBJ2-7; D: .; size: once; V: TRBV18; CDR3: CASSPADVNSEQYF; DNA: TGTGCCAGCTCACCCGCCGACGTAAACAGCGAGCAGTACTTC
J: TRBJ2-2; D: .; size: .; V: TRBV5-4; CDR3: CASSWTPGELFF; DNA: TGTGCCAGCAGCTGGACACCCGGGGAGCTGTTTTTT
J: TRBJ2-5; D: .; size: .; V: TRBV6-5; CDR3: CATPRTAVEEETQYF; DNA: TGTGCCACCCCTCGGACGGCCGTGGAGGAAGAGACCCAGTACTTC
J: TRBJ1-2; D: .; size: few; V: TRBV20-1; CDR3: CSASTTQVGYGYTF; DNA: TGCAGTGCTAGTACGACACAAGTAGGCTATGGCTACACCTTC
J: TRBJ1-2; D: TRBD1; size: few; V: TRBV5-1; CDR3: CASSPGQGAQEGYTF; DNA: TGCGCCAGCAGCCCAGGACAGGGGGCGCAGGAAGGCTACACCTTC
J: TRBJ1-5; D: .; size: once; V: TRBV19; CDR3: CATTESPGNQPQHF; DNA: TGTGCCACCACGGAGTCCCCCGGCAATCAGCCCCAGCATTTT
J: TRBJ1-6; D: .; size: .; V: TRBV30; CDR3: CAWRAGTATSPLHF; DNA: TGTGCCTGGAGGGCGGGGACGGCCACTTCACCCCTCCACTTT